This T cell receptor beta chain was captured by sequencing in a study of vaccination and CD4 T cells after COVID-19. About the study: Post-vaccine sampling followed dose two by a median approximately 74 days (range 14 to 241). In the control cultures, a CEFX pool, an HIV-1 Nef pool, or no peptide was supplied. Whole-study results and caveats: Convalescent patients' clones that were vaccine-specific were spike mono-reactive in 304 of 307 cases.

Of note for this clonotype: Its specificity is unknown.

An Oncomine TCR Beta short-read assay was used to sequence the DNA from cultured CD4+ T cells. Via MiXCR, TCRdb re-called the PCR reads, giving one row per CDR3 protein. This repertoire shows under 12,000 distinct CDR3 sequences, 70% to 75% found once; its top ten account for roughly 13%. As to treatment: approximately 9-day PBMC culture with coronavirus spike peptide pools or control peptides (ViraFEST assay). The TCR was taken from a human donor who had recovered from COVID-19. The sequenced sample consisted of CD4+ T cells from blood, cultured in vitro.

The CDR3 nucleotides read TGTGCCAGCAGTTTGACAGGGCGGGAGACCCAGTACTTC. It encodes CASSLTGRETQYF. This chain uses TRBV27 with TRBJ2-5; 7 bases map to TRBD1. The trim removed 3 bases at V and 5 bases at J, leaving 3 bases unmatched. CDR3 length equals 13 residues. Germline values: CDR1 MNHEY, CDR2 SMNVEV (reference sequence).